The 29 T cell receptor beta chains given below trace back to one sample, sequenced in a study of cytomegalovirus exposure and HLA in healthy donors. Sequenced by immunoSEQ multiplex PCR; TCRdb stores in-frame clones only, minus some. Here the sample spans approximately 100,000 clones, 87% being singletons. The sample comprised PBMCs. These receptors were obtained from a woman younger than 45 in good health and CMV-seronegative.

This sequence joins TRBV29-1 and TRBJ2-5, with a tentative D call TRBD2 (7 bases). V dropped 5 bases and J dropped 4 bases, with 11 bases sitting between them. This CDR3 is 12 amino acids long. Germline loops: CDR1 SQVTM, CDR2 ANQGSEA. The CDR3 coding sequence is TGCAGCGTTTCCGGGGGGCCAGAGACCCAGTACTTC. The encoded protein is CSVSGGPETQYF.

V and J are TRBV27 and TRBJ2-7; TRBD1 is a possible D gene (6 bases). The CDR3 contains 15 residues. CDR1 MNHEY and CDR2 SMNVEV come from the germline V gene (reference sequence). Trimming took 1 base from V and 3 from J, leaving 13 bases between them. CDR3 region: CASSLLGGINYEQYF. The CDR3 bases are TGTGCCAGCAGTTTATTAGGGGGTATAAACTACGAGCAGTACTTC.

V gene TRBV28 combines with J gene TRBJ1-1, with D maybe TRBD1 (5 bases). The CDR3 loop spans 18 amino acids. Trimming took 3 bases from V and 7 from J, leaving 27 bases between them. CDR1 MDHEN and CDR2 SYDVKM come from the germline V gene. The CDR3 reads CASSLGSGWGEELREAFF. CDR3 DNA sequence: TGTGCCAGCAGTTTGGGCTCAGGGTGGGGGGAAGAGTTGCGTGAAGCTTTCTTT.

V gene TRBV27 combines with J gene TRBJ2-7; D gene uncertain. V was clipped by 9 bases and J by 2 bases, with 8 bases between them. Germline V gives CDR1 MNHEY, CDR2 SMNVEV (reference sequence). CDR3 length equals 11 residues. CDR3 protein: CASRGAYEQYF. The CDR3 region has the DNA TGTGCCAGTCGAGGTGCCTACGAGCAGTACTTC.

This chain joins TRBV9 and TRBJ2-1; D perhaps matches TRBD2 (6 bases). Germline V lookup: CDR1 SGDLS, CDR2 YYNGEE. This CDR3 spans 16 amino acids. The V gene lost 3 bases and the J gene lost 2 bases, with 15 bases spanning the gap. CDR3 protein: CASSATGDLTYNEQFF. The CDR3 DNA reads TGTGCCAGCAGCGCCACCGGGGACTTAACCTACAATGAGCAGTTCTTC.

The genes are TRBV9 and TRBJ2-1, with 10 bases matching TRBD2. Germline CDR1 SGDLS, CDR2 YYNGEE. The CDR3 is 15 residues long. With V trimmed by 2 bases and J by 6 bases, 5 bases remained unmatched. The CDR3 DNA is TGTGCCAGCAGCGTCCAGTCTAGCGGGAGCAATGAGCAGTTCTTC. It is translated as CASSVQSSGSNEQFF.

The genes are TRBV28 and TRBJ2-7; 7 bases line up with TRBD1. This CDR3 spans 15 amino acids. Trimming at V came to 4 bases and at J to 5 bases, leaving 11 bases not matched to a gene. CDR1 is MDHEN, CDR2 SYDVKM, per germline. CDR3 sequence: CASSSSGQGDHEQYF. The CDR3, as DNA: TGTGCCAGCAGTTCCTCCGGGCAGGGGGACCACGAGCAGTACTTC.

This rearrangement joins TRBV19 to TRBJ1-2; D perhaps matches TRBD1 (6 bases). V dropped 3 bases and J dropped 5 bases, with 16 bases sitting between them. The germline V gene encodes CDR1 LNHDA and CDR2 SQIVND (reference sequence). This CDR3 has 15 amino acids. The CDR3 sequence: CASSMLEGGRYGYTF. CDR3 nucleotides: TGTGCCAGTAGTATGTTGGAAGGGGGACGGTATGGCTACACCTTC.

This chain links TRBV5-1 with TRBJ2-7, with TRBD1 matching over 10 bases. Germline loops: CDR1 SGHRS, CDR2 YFSETQ. V lost 4 bases to trimming and J lost 6 bases; unmatched junction nucleotides: 10. The CDR3 covers 15 residues. CDR3 protein: CASSPLTGGGGEQYF. The CDR3 DNA sequence: TGCGCCAGCAGCCCGTTGACAGGGGGCGGGGGCGAGCAGTACTTC.

This CDR3 reads CASSETGYTGELFF. The CDR3 DNA sequence: TGTGCCAGCAGTGAGACAGGGTACACCGGGGAGCTGTTTTTT. The rearrangement uses TRBV28 and TRBJ2-2, with TRBD1 matching 7 bases. The CDR3 runs 14 residues. Losses at the gene ends were 5 bases for V and 3 bases for J; bases not matched to a gene: 3. Looked up from germline, CDR1 is MDHEN and CDR2 is SYDVKM.

This clone has at least ten counts. The gene calls are TRBV7-6 and TRBJ2-7; 10 bases are shared with TRBD2. CDR3 size: 15 residues. Unmatched junction bases numbered 5, after V lost 3 bases and J lost 3 bases. Germline CDR1 is SGHVS and CDR2 is FNYEAQ. The CDR3 spells CASSFGTSADYEQYF. CDR3 DNA sequence: TGTGCCAGCAGCTTCGGGACTAGCGCTGACTACGAGCAGTACTTC.

The chain employs TRBV2 and TRBJ2-6, with 10 bases fitting TRBD1. J was trimmed by 4 bases and V by 3 bases; bases with no gene match: 9. The CDR3 consists of 18 residues. Germline V lookup: CDR1 SNHLY, CDR2 FYNNEI. The CDR3 protein is CASSERRQGAPGANVLTF. The CDR3 DNA sequence: TGTGCCAGCAGTGAGCGACGACAGGGGGCGCCCGGGGCCAACGTCCTGACTTTC.

The rearrangement joins TRBV5-1 to TRBJ2-1, with TRBD2 identical over 8 bases. From germline, CDR1 is SGHRS and CDR2 YFSETQ. The CDR3 loop spans 15 amino acids. J gave up 5 bases and V 3 bases, and 7 bases lay outside the gene matches. The CDR3 nucleotides read TGCGCCAGCAGCTCATCCCTAGCGGGTAACAATGAGCAGTTCTTC. Protein: CASSSSLAGNNEQFF.

The chain has TRBV5-6 and TRBJ2-7; 9 bases are a match to TRBD1. The CDR3 is made up of 15 amino acids. Losses at the gene ends were 2 bases for V and 3 bases for J; bases not matched to a gene: 6. Germline CDR1 is SGHDT and CDR2 is YYEEEE. CDR3 bases: TGTGCCAGCAGCTTTAGGGGACAGGGTCACTACGAGCAGTACTTC. Amino acid sequence: CASSFRGQGHYEQYF.

V usage is TRBV2 and J usage is TRBJ2-1, with D perhaps TRBD2 (5 bases). Germline CDR1 reads SNHLY; CDR2 reads FYNNEI. Deletions cut 6 bases from V and 9 bases from J, with 12 bases between. The CDR3 is made up of 12 amino acids. CDR3 residues: CASSAGRGEQFF. CDR3 DNA sequence: TGTGCCAGCAGCGCTGGACGGGGTGAGCAGTTCTTC.

The J gene is TRBJ1-1, the V gene TRBV7-9; 8 bases map to TRBD1. The V and J ends lost 5 bases and 4 bases, in that order; junction bases with no gene match: 6. CDR1 is SEHNR and CDR2 is FQNEAQ in the germline V gene (reference sequence). This CDR3 has 14 amino acids. CDR3 amino acids: CASSPNRGGTEAFF. CDR3 bases: TGTGCCAGCAGCCCAAACAGGGGGGGCACTGAAGCTTTCTTT.

The rearrangement uses TRBV27 and TRBJ1-2; 8 positions agree with TRBD1. Unmatched junction bases numbered 6, after V lost 3 bases and J lost 3 bases. The germline gives CDR1 MNHEY, CDR2 SMNVEV (reference sequence). The CDR3 totals 15 residues. CDR3 nucleotides: TGTGCCAGCAGTTTTCATACGACAGGGGACTATGGCTACACCTTC. It is translated as CASSFHTTGDYGYTF.

The rearrangement uses TRBV2 and TRBJ2-7, with 8 positions matching TRBD1. Germline lookup yields CDR1 SNHLY and CDR2 FYNNEI. This CDR3 has 14 residues. After removal of 7 bases from V and 2 bases from J, the junction contained 7 bases not matched to a gene. The CDR3 coding sequence is TGTGCCAGCACCCGTCAGGGGGCAACCTACGAGCAGTACTTC. This sequence encodes CASTRQGATYEQYF.

This clone was counted once. This rearrangement joins TRBV2 to TRBJ2-2, with TRBD2 matching 9 bases. The CDR3 covers 14 residues. The V segment lost 2 bases and the J segment 6 bases; nucleotides outside the gene matches: 1. Looked up from germline, CDR1 is SNHLY and CDR2 is FYNNEI. CDR3 region: CASSELAGPGELFF. In nucleotides, the CDR3 is TGTGCCAGCAGTGAACTAGCGGGACCCGGGGAGCTGTTTTTT. Drawing the rest from reference TRBV2 and TRBJ2-2, the complete variable domain is EPEVTQTPSHQVTQMGQEVILRCVPISNHLYFYWYRQILGQKVEFLVSFYNNEISEKSEIFDDQFSVERPDGSNFTLKIRSTKLEDSAMYFCASSELAGPGELFFGEGSRLTVL.

The chain couples TRBV28 to TRBJ1-3; 7 positions match TRBD1. J gave up 2 bases and V 6 bases, and 7 bases lay outside the gene matches. Germline V lookup: CDR1 MDHEN, CDR2 SYDVKM. CDR3 length equals 15 residues. CDR3 loop: CASSRAGTAGNTIYF. As DNA, the CDR3 is TGTGCCAGCAGCCGTGCCGGGACAGCTGGAAACACCATATATTTT.

The rearrangement joins TRBV29-1 to TRBJ2-1, with D hard to call. The CDR3 is 12 amino acids. The V gene's germline CDR1 is SQVTM and CDR2 ANQGSEA. Trimming took off 3 bases at V and 8 bases at J, with 11 bases between the two ends. The CDR3 is CSVELGLDEQFF. The CDR3 DNA follows: TGCAGCGTTGAGCTAGGATTAGATGAGCAGTTCTTC.

The chain links TRBV11-2 to TRBJ2-1, with 8 bases matching TRBD1. With V trimmed by 1 base and J by 7 bases, 3 bases remained unmatched. From germline, CDR1 is SGHAT and CDR2 FQNNGV. The length of the CDR3 is 14 residues. In DNA, the CDR3 is TGTGCCAGCAGCTTAGGGACAGGGTGGAATGAGCAGTTCTTC. Its protein product is CASSLGTGWNEQFF.

This chain uses TRBV19 with TRBJ1-5, with D tentatively TRBD1 (6 bases). The germline V and J ends were trimmed by 7 bases and 2 bases, with 15 bases remaining between them. There are 15 residues in the CDR3. In germline, CDR1 is LNHDA, CDR2 SQIVND (reference sequence). The CDR3 protein is CASTLTNRGNQPQHF. Written as DNA, the CDR3 is TGTGCCAGTACCCTGACGAACAGGGGCAATCAGCCCCAGCATTTT. The complete variable domain, with remaining parts taken from reference TRBV19 and TRBJ1-5, reads DGGITQSPKYLFRKEGQNVTLSCEQNLNHDAMYWYRQDPGQGLRLIYYSQIVNDFQKGDIAEGYSVSREKKESFPLTVTSAQKNPTAFYLCASTLTNRGNQPQHFGDGTRLSIL.

The V call is TRBV7-2, the J call TRBJ2-5; D perhaps matches TRBD1 (5 bases). This CDR3 spans 14 amino acids. V lost 0 bases and J lost 4, with 9 bases in between. CDR1 and CDR2 from the germline V gene are SGHTA and FQGNSA. For the CDR3, the DNA is TGTGCCAGCAGCTTAGCGCTAAGGGGAGAGACCCAGTACTTC. Translated: CASSLALRGETQYF.

The chain carries TRBV11-1 and TRBJ1-2; possibly TRBD1 for D (6 bases). There are 12 residues in the CDR3. Per the germline V gene, CDR1 is SGHAT and CDR2 is FQDESV (reference sequence). V was pared by 8 bases and J by 2 bases, with 9 bases between. CDR3 region: CASRDKNYGYTF. The CDR3, as DNA: TGTGCCAGCCGGGACAAGAACTATGGCTACACCTTC.

The chain joins TRBV19 to TRBJ2-7, with TRBD1 as a possible D gene (5 bases). The CDR3 loop spans 15 amino acids. Per the germline V gene, CDR1 is LNHDA and CDR2 is SQIVND (reference sequence). V lost 2 bases and J lost 2, with 13 bases in between. The CDR3 is CASSISTGQTYEQYF. CDR3 nucleotide sequence: TGTGCCAGTAGTATAAGCACAGGCCAAACCTACGAGCAGTACTTC.

The sample holds one count of this clone. The J gene is TRBJ2-3, the V gene TRBV7-6, with 8 bases lining up with TRBD2. CDR3 length: 20 residues. Germline CDR1 and CDR2: SGHVS and FNYEAQ. The trim removed 3 bases at V and 5 bases at J, leaving 22 bases unmatched. The DNA of the CDR3 is TGTGCCAGCAGCTTCCTCGATGTGGTGACTACTGCAGCGGGGGAAGATACGCAGTATTTT. Its protein product is CASSFLDVVTTAAGEDTQYF.

The V gene is TRBV7-3, the J gene TRBJ2-6; D gene uncertain. Germline V gives CDR1 SGHTA, CDR2 FQGTGA. This CDR3 is built from 16 residues. The V end was cut by 5 bases, the J end by 0 bases, with 11 bases between. CDR3 DNA: TGTGCCAGCAGCCCCCCGACTCTCTCTGGGGCCAACGTCCTGACTTTC. Amino acids: CASSPPTLSGANVLTF.

The rearrangement links TRBV5-1 to TRBJ2-1, with 10 bases identical to TRBD2. This CDR3 contains 18 residues. Germline V lookup: CDR1 SGHRS, CDR2 YFSETQ. V lost 4 bases and J lost 5; bases outside the gene matches: 15. In DNA, the CDR3 is TGCGCCAGCAGCCCATTTCTATCTAGCGGGAGTTACGACAATGAGCAGTTCTTC. Amino acids: CASSPFLSSGSYDNEQFF.